This T cell receptor beta chain was sequenced in a study of blood T cells in healthy people across ages. The second PCR ran about 6 to 12 cycles with a sample-barcoded 5' primer and J-beta primers. Per-sample output comprised a minimum of 3 million paired-end reads containing CDR3. Each CDR3 protein gets one entry after TCRdb re-called the 5' RACE reads with MiXCR. The sample has roughly 700,000 distinct CDR3 sequences; around 49% are singletons. Findings and caveats of the study: Donors of long life had a larger count of naive CD4+ cells and greater diversity than aged donors. Roughly linear age-related decline in beta diversity appeared, significant by age approximately 43.

There are 16 residues in the CDR3. Germline CDR1 is LGHNA and CDR2 is YNFKEQ. The V gene end was trimmed by 5 bases and the J gene end by 0 bases; junction bases not matched to a gene: 10. Details on this clonotype: Its specificity is unknown.

The receptor was isolated from a woman aged 55-75 years in good health. The V and J genes are TRBV4-2 and TRBJ2-7, with 7 bases identical to TRBD1. The sequencing input was blood. CDR3 DNA sequence: TGTGCCAGCAGCTTGAGGGGGCGTCGAAGCTCCTACGAGCAGTACTTC. This translates into CASSLRGRRSSYEQYF.